These 30 T cell receptor beta chains originate from one sample sequenced in a study of blood T cell repertoires in COVID-19. Clones were sequenced by immunoSEQ multiplex PCR, and TCRdb holds only the in-frame ones, with some missing. The top ten hold roughly 21% of the sample, which has fewer than 200,000 clones, roughly 87% seen once. The sample taken for sequencing was peripheral blood. These receptors came from a man aged 55-75 years with active or convalescent COVID-19.

The table lists this clone with a count of one. This specimen includes other DNA sequences encoding the same CDR3. The chain joins TRBV7-9 to TRBJ2-7; D perhaps matches TRBD2 (6 bases). CDR3 length: 14 residues. Deletions cut 3 bases from V and 1 base from J, with 10 bases between. Germline values: CDR1 SEHNR, CDR2 FQNEAQ (reference sequence). CDR3 sequence (DNA): TGTGCCAGCAGCTTGGGTGGGGGGTCCTACGAGCAGTACTTC. It codes for CASSLGGGSYEQYF.

The chain combines TRBV7-3 with TRBJ2-3, with 9 bases matching TRBD1. CDR1 and CDR2 (germline): SGHTA, FQGTGA. Trimming cost V 4 bases and J 6 bases; bases outside gene matches: 14. The CDR3 runs to 17 residues. The CDR3 DNA reads TGTGCCAGCAGCTCAACACCGGGACAGGGTTCCCTTGATACGCAGTATTTT. Translation gives CASSSTPGQGSLDTQYF.

The chain recombines TRBV20-1 with TRBJ2-4; TRBD1 matches at 9 bases. CDR1 and CDR2 (germline): DFQATT, SNEGSKA (reference sequence). CDR3 length: 14 residues. Unmatched junction bases numbered 8, after V lost 3 bases and J lost 8 bases. CDR3 nucleotides: TGCAGTGCTAGTCTCGGGACAGGGACGGACATTCAGTACTTC. This codes for CSASLGTGTDIQYF.

V and J are TRBV5-1 and TRBJ2-7, with D perhaps matching TRBD2 (6 bases). In germline, CDR1 is SGHRS, CDR2 YFSETQ. The CDR3 is made up of 15 amino acids. The V and J ends lost 1 base and 3 bases respectively, with 14 bases between them. CDR3 amino acids: CASSLLLGGGYEQYF. CDR3 DNA sequence: TGCGCCAGCAGCTTGCTCCTCGGGGGTGGCTACGAGCAGTACTTC.

A few counts support this clone. The CDR3 DNA sequence: TGTGCCAGCAGCCGAGAGGACACCATAACGATCGAGCAGTACTTC. It encodes CASSREDTITIEQYF. The chain is built from TRBV7-8 and TRBJ2-7, with D perhaps matching TRBD1 (5 bases). Germline V gene sequence: CDR1 SGHVS, CDR2 FQNEAQ. V was shortened by 5 bases and J by 6 bases, with 20 bases between the two germline ends. The CDR3 spans 15 residues.

The chain has TRBV6-5 and TRBJ2-5, with TRBD1 matching 8 bases. This CDR3 has 14 amino acids. Trimming took 6 bases from V and 5 from J; bases not matched to a gene: 8. Per germline, CDR1 MNHEY and CDR2 SVGAGI. CDR3: CASSLNPGGETQYF. The CDR3 DNA is TGTGCCAGCAGCCTCAATCCAGGGGGCGAGACCCAGTACTTC.

This chain connects TRBV3-1 (or the pseudogene TRBV3-2) to TRBJ2-3; D is unresolved. V was clipped by 4 bases and J by 1 base, with 9 bases between them. This CDR3 is built from 14 residues. The germline V gene encodes CDR1 LGHDT and CDR2 YNNKEL (reference sequence). The CDR3 is CASSPHTGTDTQYF. CDR3 DNA: TGTGCCAGCAGCCCCCATACAGGCACAGATACGCAGTATTTT.

The V call is TRBV27, the J call TRBJ2-1; D is possibly TRBD2 (6 bases). The CDR3 contains 16 residues. The germline V gene encodes CDR1 MNHEY and CDR2 SMNVEV (reference sequence). Trimming shortened V by 1 base and J by 0 bases, and 10 bases separated the two germline ends. The CDR3 region has the DNA TGTGCCAGCAGTTTATGGGCGGGGAGCTCCTACAATGAGCAGTTCTTC. Its translation: CASSLWAGSSYNEQFF.

As DNA, the CDR3 is TGTGCCAGCAGTGACCCGGCGGGGGGGGTGGTCAATCAGCCCCAGCATTTT. This translates into CASSDPAGGVVNQPQHF. The chain uses TRBV6-4 and TRBJ1-5, with TRBD1 as a possible D gene (5 bases). Trimming pared 2 bases from V and 3 bases from J, leaving 17 bases between. CDR3 length equals 17 residues. Germline V lookup: CDR1 MRHNA, CDR2 SNTAGT.

V usage is TRBV11-2 and J usage is TRBJ1-5, with D unresolved. Germline V lookup: CDR1 SGHAT, CDR2 FQNNGV. This CDR3 comprises 8 residues. Trimming cost V 11 bases and J 7 bases, with 3 bases left between them. The CDR3 DNA is TGTGCCCAGCAGCCCCAGCATTTT. The encoded protein is CAQQPQHF.

The V and J genes are TRBV27 and TRBJ1-2, with 9 bases that match TRBD1. Trimming removed 5 bases from V and 1 base from J; junction bases left unmatched: 8. Germline CDR1 MNHEY, CDR2 SMNVEV (reference sequence). The CDR3 consists of 16 residues. In DNA, the CDR3 is TGTGCCAGCAGTCGGGACAGGGAATATCTTAACTATGGCTACACCTTC. Translation gives CASSRDREYLNYGYTF.

The chain is built from TRBV3-1 (or the pseudogene TRBV3-2) and TRBJ1-2; 11 bases are shared with TRBD1. The trim removed 1 base at V and 7 bases at J, leaving 2 bases unmatched. The CDR3 is 14 residues long. CDR1 is LGHDT and CDR2 is YNNKEL in the germline V gene (reference sequence). CDR3 residues: CASSQVGTGGGYTF. The CDR3 coding sequence is TGTGCCAGCAGCCAAGTGGGGACAGGGGGTGGCTACACCTTC.

This chain connects TRBV6-6 to TRBJ2-7, with 8 positions matching TRBD1. Trimming at V came to 5 bases and at J to 7 bases, leaving 7 bases not matched to a gene. The germline gives CDR1 MNHNY, CDR2 SVGAGI (reference sequence). This CDR3 contains 13 residues. CDR3 in DNA: TGTGCCAGCAGTGACAGGGGCTTCGGGGAGCAGTACTTC. Encoded protein: CASSDRGFGEQYF.

The CDR3 DNA is TGTGCCAGCAGCCCAGGGGCTAACTATGGCTACACCTTC. Its translation: CASSPGANYGYTF. The V and J genes are TRBV6-6 and TRBJ1-2; possibly TRBD1 for D (6 bases). V was clipped by 6 bases and J by 0 bases, with 8 bases between them. CDR3 length: 13 residues. Germline CDR1 is MNHNY and CDR2 is SVGAGI (reference sequence).

The rearrangement joins TRBV27 to TRBJ2-5, with D possibly being TRBD1 (5 bases). Between the trimmed V and J ends, which lost 4 bases and 5 bases, there was a span of 20 bases. The length of the CDR3 is 16 residues. Germline V gene sequence: CDR1 MNHEY, CDR2 SMNVEV (reference sequence). The CDR3 spells CASSYALSVAGETQYF. The CDR3 DNA reads TGTGCCAGCAGTTACGCCTTGAGCGTGGCAGGGGAGACCCAGTACTTC.

The chain joins TRBV19 to TRBJ2-5; 7 nucleotides agree with TRBD1. Germline-derived CDR1 and CDR2 are LNHDA and SQIVND (reference sequence). This CDR3 is built from 12 residues. The junction had 2 bases not matched to a gene; V was cut back by 5 bases and J by 5 bases. The CDR3, as DNA: TGTGCCAGTAGTGGGGACAGTGAGACCCAGTACTTC. Protein: CASSGDSETQYF.

J is TRBJ2-6 and V is TRBV19; D call uncertain. V dropped 6 bases and J dropped 0 bases, with 9 bases sitting between them. The germline gives CDR1 LNHDA, CDR2 SQIVND (reference sequence). The CDR3 has 15 residues. The CDR3 coding sequence is TGTGCCAGTAGACCAGTCAGCTCTGGGGCCAACGTCCTGACTTTC. It encodes CASRPVSSGANVLTF.

This chain connects TRBV5-4 to TRBJ2-5, with a weak D call TRBD1 (6 bases). Germline V gene lookup returns CDR1 SGHNT and CDR2 YYREEE (reference sequence). The CDR3 sequence is 14 residues long. V lost 0 bases and J lost 5, with 11 bases in between. CDR3 protein: CASSLEGVRETQYF. The CDR3 DNA reads TGTGCCAGCAGCTTGGAGGGGGTCAGGGAGACCCAGTACTTC.

This chain connects TRBV24-1 to TRBJ2-5; 9 bases line up with TRBD2. Trimming at V came to 7 bases and at J to 6 bases, leaving 5 bases not matched to a gene. The CDR3 length is 13 residues. Germline assignment: CDR1 KGHDR and CDR2 SFDVKD. For the CDR3, the DNA is TGTGCCACCAGCCTTAGCGGGGGAAAGACCCAGTACTTC. Its translation: CATSLSGGKTQYF.

V and J are TRBV5-6 and TRBJ1-6, with D hard to call. The CDR3 has 17 amino acids. V was pared by 2 bases and J by 6 bases, with 18 bases between. The germline V gene encodes CDR1 SGHDT and CDR2 YYEEEE. The CDR3 sequence: CASSLRDSVPSNSPLHF. DNA for the CDR3: TGTGCCAGCAGCTTAAGAGATTCGGTACCTTCTAATTCACCCCTCCACTTT.

This clone showed up just a few times. The chain joins TRBV24-1 to TRBJ1-2; TRBD1 aligns across 9 bases. The CDR3 extends over 18 amino acids. Germline CDR1 is KGHDR and CDR2 is SFDVKD. Losses at the gene ends were 3 bases for V and 0 bases for J; bases not matched to a gene: 10. The CDR3 DNA follows: TGTGCCACCAGTGATGCTACGGACAGGGGCCGTACTAACTATGGCTACACCTTC. Protein: CATSDATDRGRTNYGYTF.

The gene calls are TRBV9 and TRBJ2-2; 7 nucleotides line up with TRBD2. J was trimmed by 4 bases and V by 0 bases; bases with no gene match: 18. This CDR3 comprises 20 residues. CDR1 and CDR2 (germline): SGDLS, YYNGEE. CDR3 bases: TGTGCCAGCAGCGTAGAGGGAGGGGACTCGGGCACACGGAGCACCGGGGAGCTGTTTTTT. Its protein is CASSVEGGDSGTRSTGELFF.

The genes are TRBV6-5 and TRBJ1-2; 10 bases align to TRBD1. The V and J ends lost 7 bases and 7 bases, in that order; junction bases with no gene match: 9. The CDR3 loop spans 14 amino acids. CDR1 and CDR2 from the germline V gene are MNHEY and SVGAGI. The CDR3 nucleotides read TGTGCCAGCACTATGGACAGGGGGACTGGTGGCTACACCTTC. This gives the protein CASTMDRGTGGYTF.

This sequence joins TRBV6-4 and TRBJ2-7, with 9 bases lining up with TRBD2. In germline, CDR1 is MRHNA, CDR2 SNTAGT. The CDR3 sequence is 14 residues long. V gave up 3 bases and J gave up 2 bases; unmatched junction bases: 2. Here the CDR3 DNA reads TGTGCCAGCAGTGAATTAGCGGGAGCCTACGAGCAGTACTTC. Its protein product is CASSELAGAYEQYF.

This clone was found once. The V call is TRBV7-9, the J call TRBJ1-3; 10 bases align to TRBD1. The junction had 10 bases not matched to a gene; V was cut back by 4 bases and J by 7 bases. CDR3 length: 16 amino acids. Per germline, CDR1 SEHNR and CDR2 FQNEAQ (reference sequence). The CDR3, as DNA: TGTGCCAGCAGCTCTGCCGGGACAGGGGCCGCGAACACCATATATTTT. Translation gives CASSSAGTGAANTIYF.

This chain joins TRBV19 and TRBJ1-4; D is possibly TRBD1 (5 bases). CDR1 and CDR2 (germline): LNHDA, SQIVND (reference sequence). This CDR3 comprises 15 residues. Between the trimmed V and J ends, which lost 6 bases and 4 bases, there was a span of 15 bases. The CDR3 DNA reads as TGTGCCAGTAGATTCCGGGGGTTCGGTAATGAAAAACTGTTTTTT. As protein: CASRFRGFGNEKLFF.

V gene TRBV9 combines with J gene TRBJ2-2, with D uncertain. CDR1 SGDLS and CDR2 YYNGEE come from the germline V gene. The CDR3 covers 12 residues. V lost 3 bases to trimming and J lost 6 bases, with 6 bases between them. The CDR3 region is CASSGGPGELFF. DNA for the CDR3: TGTGCCAGCAGCGGTGGGCCCGGGGAGCTGTTTTTT.

The rearrangement joins TRBV7-2 to TRBJ1-6; D is possibly TRBD1 (5 bases). Germline CDR1 and CDR2: SGHTA and FQGNSA. V dropped 5 bases and J dropped 0 bases, with 17 bases sitting between them. The length of the CDR3 is 18 residues. The CDR3, as DNA: TGTGCCAGCAGCGGATGGGGCGGACCGAGCTCCTATAATTCACCCCTCCACTTT. It yields the protein CASSGWGGPSSYNSPLHF.

This chain connects TRBV18 to TRBJ2-7, with 7 positions matching TRBD1. Germline CDR1 and CDR2: KGHSH and LQKENI. This CDR3 contains 15 residues. J gave up 6 bases and V 6 bases, and 14 bases lay outside the gene matches. The CDR3 sequence is CASSLIGTDFAEQYF. The CDR3 DNA reads as TGTGCCAGCTCTTTAATCGGGACAGACTTCGCCGAGCAGTACTTC. The full variable domain, in which reference TRBV18 and TRBJ2-7 provide the parts outside the CDR3, is NAGVMQNPRHLVRRRGQEARLRCSPMKGHSHVYWYRQLPEEGLKFMVYLQKENIIDESGMPKERFSAEFPKEGPSILRIQQVVRGDSAAYFCASSLIGTDFAEQYFGPGTRLTVT.

The chain uses TRBV5-4 and TRBJ2-7, with 9 bases fitting TRBD1. J lost 1 base, V lost 2 bases, and 1 base had no gene match. CDR3 length: 14 amino acids. Germline CDR1 and CDR2: SGHNT and YYREEE (reference sequence). CDR3 coding DNA: TGTGCCAGCAGCTTCGGACAGGGGTCCTACGAGCAGTACTTC. Its protein product is CASSFGQGSYEQYF.